The 26 T cell receptor beta chains below were found in one sample sequenced in a study of blood T cell repertoires in COVID-19. Measured with immunoSEQ multiplex PCR; TCRdb has only the in-frame clones, and not every one. The table lists around 120,000 clones, roughly 80% of them singletons, with 2% to 3% in the top ten. Sequenced material: peripheral blood. The receptor source for this set is a man aged 50-59 years with acute or convalescent COVID-19.

This clone was counted only a few times. The chain joins TRBV30 to TRBJ1-3; no definite D call. Germline V gene sequence: CDR1 GTSNPN, CDR2 SVGIG (reference sequence). There are 18 residues in the CDR3. Trimming took off 1 base at V and 1 base at J, with 20 bases between the two ends. Here the CDR3 DNA reads TGTGCCTGGAGTGGTCCCAGTCTCTTTACGATGTCTGGAAACACCATATATTTT. Encoded protein: CAWSGPSLFTMSGNTIYF. Looking up the rest from reference TRBV30 and TRBJ1-3 gives the full variable domain: SQTIHQWPATLVQPVGSPLSLECTVEGTSNPNLYWYRQAAGRGLQLLFYSVGIGQISSEVPQNLSASRPQDRQFILSSKKLLLSDSGFYLCAWSGPSLFTMSGNTIYFGEGSWLTVV.

This chain connects TRBV19 to TRBJ1-3, with 8 bases that match TRBD1. Per germline, CDR1 LNHDA and CDR2 SQIVND (reference sequence). The CDR3 covers 16 residues. The junction had 5 bases not matched to a gene; V was cut back by 3 bases and J by 1 base. The CDR3 DNA reads TGTGCCAGTAGTATTGTAGACAGGGGATCTGGAAACACCATATATTTT. Protein product: CASSIVDRGSGNTIYF.

This clone was detected a few times. The chain links TRBV20-1 to TRBJ1-6; D is unresolved. The germline V gene encodes CDR1 DFQATT and CDR2 SNEGSKA (reference sequence). V dropped 3 bases and J dropped 4 bases, with 7 bases sitting between them. This CDR3 region has 13 residues. This CDR3 is CSASGGYNSPLHF. The CDR3 bases are TGCAGTGCTAGTGGCGGATATAATTCACCCCTCCACTTT.

This clone was seen only a few times. The rearrangement links TRBV9 to TRBJ1-2; 11 nucleotides line up with TRBD1. This CDR3 contains 14 residues. With 8 bases clipped from V and 8 bases from J, the junction kept 11 bases outside the gene matches. Germline lookup yields CDR1 SGDLS and CDR2 YYNGEE. The DNA of the CDR3 is TGTGCCAGTTTGGGACAGGGGGTGGCCGGCGGCTACACCTTC. As protein: CASLGQGVAGGYTF.

V is TRBV28 and J is TRBJ1-4; no firm D call. Per germline, CDR1 MDHEN and CDR2 SYDVKM. CDR3 length: 13 residues. With 7 bases removed from V and 5 bases from J, the gap between germline ends came to 11 bases. The CDR3 loop reads CASKETNNEKLFF. CDR3 nucleotides: TGTGCCAGCAAAGAAACTAACAATGAAAAACTGTTTTTT.

This chain joins TRBV2 and TRBJ2-6, with D perhaps TRBD1 (6 bases). Per germline, CDR1 SNHLY and CDR2 FYNNEI. Trimming removed 5 bases from V and 4 bases from J, with 18 bases in between. CDR3 length: 17 amino acids. The CDR3 is CASSSHLGAPGANVLTF. The CDR3 DNA follows: TGTGCCAGCAGTTCCCACTTGGGGGCGCCGGGGGCCAACGTCCTGACTTTC. The full variable domain, in which reference TRBV2 and TRBJ2-6 provide the parts outside the CDR3, is EPEVTQTPSHQVTQMGQEVILRCVPISNHLYFYWYRQILGQKVEFLVSFYNNEISEKSEIFDDQFSVERPDGSNFTLKIRSTKLEDSAMYFCASSSHLGAPGANVLTFGAGSRLTVL.

This clone was counted a few times. This chain links TRBV7-9 with TRBJ1-1, with D possibly TRBD1 on 5 matching bases. The CDR3 is made up of 12 amino acids. Germline lookup yields CDR1 SEHNR and CDR2 FQNEAQ (reference sequence). The V end was cut by 0 bases, the J end by 8 bases, with 7 bases between. CDR3 loop: CASSLAGQEAFF. The CDR3 DNA sequence: TGTGCCAGCAGCTTAGCGGGGCAGGAAGCTTTCTTT.

The CDR3 DNA is TGCGCCAGCAGCGCAACAGGGAAGGGTTGGGACAATGAGCAGTTCTTC. Encoded protein: CASSATGKGWDNEQFF. V is TRBV5-1 and J is TRBJ2-1; a weak D match, TRBD1 (6 bases). Germline CDR1 reads SGHRS; CDR2 reads YFSETQ. The germline V and J ends were trimmed by 4 bases and 5 bases, with 19 bases remaining between them. The CDR3 extends over 16 amino acids.

The chain has TRBV7-9 and TRBJ1-4, with 8 bases identical to TRBD1. CDR1 and CDR2 (germline): SEHNR, FQNEAQ (reference sequence). The junction had 13 bases not matched to a gene; V was cut back by 5 bases and J by 5 bases. This CDR3 is built from 17 residues. CDR3 loop: CASSPNPTGAKNEKLFF. The CDR3 bases are TGTGCCAGCAGCCCTAACCCGACAGGGGCCAAGAATGAAAAACTGTTTTTT.

This chain joins TRBV6-5 and TRBJ1-3; 9 positions agree with TRBD1. The V gene's germline CDR1 is MNHEY and CDR2 SVGAGI. Unmatched junction bases numbered 4, after V lost 6 bases and J lost 1 base. This CDR3 has 15 amino acids. The CDR3 loop reads CASRKTGGSGNTIYF. The CDR3 coding sequence is TGTGCCAGCAGAAAGACAGGGGGTTCTGGAAACACCATATATTTT.

The chain is built from TRBV5-4 and TRBJ1-1; 7 bases are shared with TRBD1. Germline V CDR1 and CDR2: SGHNT, YYREEE (reference sequence). Unmatched junction bases numbered 4, after V lost 9 bases and J lost 2 bases. The length of the CDR3 is 12 residues. CDR3 in amino acids: CATRQGNTEAFF. CDR3 in DNA: TGTGCCACGAGACAGGGAAACACTGAAGCTTTCTTT.

The J gene is TRBJ1-5, the V gene TRBV2, with 8 positions matching TRBD1. The CDR3 totals 16 residues. The germline CDR1 and CDR2 sequences are SNHLY and FYNNEI. J lost 0 bases, V lost 6 bases, and 7 bases had no gene match. CDR3 sequence (DNA): TGTGCCAGCAGGGCCACAGGGGGAAATAGCAATCAGCCCCAGCATTTT. Translation gives CASRATGGNSNQPQHF.

The chain carries TRBV3-1 (or the pseudogene TRBV3-2) and TRBJ2-5; 14 bases are a match to TRBD2. Germline V gene lookup returns CDR1 LGHDT and CDR2 YNNKEL (reference sequence). The CDR3 runs to 17 residues. J gave up 5 bases and V 1 base, and 6 bases lay outside the gene matches. The CDR3 region has the DNA TGTGCCAGCAGCCAAGGACTAGCGGGGGGGCCACTCGAGACCCAGTACTTC. It codes for CASSQGLAGGPLETQYF.

This rearrangement joins TRBV6-4 to TRBJ2-1; 8 positions agree with TRBD1. Germline values: CDR1 MRHNA, CDR2 SNTAGT. This CDR3 is built from 15 residues. J was trimmed by 6 bases and V by 4 bases; bases with no gene match: 8. The chain's CDR3 is CASSAETGVANEQFF. The DNA of the CDR3 is TGTGCCAGCAGTGCGGAGACAGGGGTTGCCAATGAGCAGTTCTTC.

Notes on this clone: The sample holds other DNA sequences that translate to the same CDR3. J is TRBJ2-5 and V is TRBV5-4, with D possibly being TRBD1 (6 bases). The CDR3 runs 14 residues. The ends were cut back, 5 bases at V and 1 base at J, with 12 bases in the middle. Per the germline V gene, CDR1 is SGHNT and CDR2 is YYREEE (reference sequence). The CDR3 sequence is CASSSGQLQETQYF. The CDR3 DNA reads TGTGCCAGCAGTTCCGGACAGCTCCAAGAGACCCAGTACTTC.

This clone came up once. CDR3: CASSSKLTGVDNSPLHF. The CDR3 nucleotides read TGTGCCAGCAGCTCGAAGCTTACGGGAGTCGATAATTCACCCCTCCACTTT. The V gene is TRBV5-4, the J gene TRBJ1-6, with no clear D. V gave up 3 bases and J gave up 5 bases, with 18 bases separating them. The CDR3 covers 17 residues. Germline V lookup: CDR1 SGHNT, CDR2 YYREEE (reference sequence). The full variable domain, its missing parts supplied by reference TRBV5-4 and TRBJ1-6, is ETGVTQSPTHLIKTRGQQVTLRCSSQSGHNTVSWYQQALGQGPQFIFQYYREEENGRGNFPPRFSGLQFPNYSSELNVNALELDDSALYLCASSSKLTGVDNSPLHFGNGTRLTVT.

This clone was seen only once. The rearrangement uses TRBV13 and TRBJ2-3, with TRBD2 matching over 7 bases. The V gene end was trimmed by 3 bases and the J gene end by 4 bases; junction bases not matched to a gene: 7. Germline values: CDR1 PRHDT, CDR2 FYEKMQ (reference sequence). The CDR3 consists of 15 residues. The CDR3 loop reads CASSFQLARADTQYF. CDR3 bases: TGTGCCAGCAGCTTTCAACTAGCGAGGGCAGATACGCAGTATTTT.

V and J are TRBV28 and TRBJ1-4; 9 bases agree with TRBD1. Germline V gene sequence: CDR1 MDHEN, CDR2 SYDVKM. V shed 1 base and J 7 bases; nucleotides not matched to a gene: 7. CDR3 length equals 16 residues. CDR3 in DNA: TGTGCCAGCAGTTTATCTTACAGGGGGCGGGGTGAAAAACTGTTTTTT. Protein sequence: CASSLSYRGRGEKLFF.

V and J are TRBV6-5 and TRBJ2-1; perhaps TRBD1 as D (5 bases). Trimming left V 6 bases short and J 9 bases short, with 9 bases between. CDR3 length: 11 residues. CDR1 and CDR2 from the germline V gene are MNHEY and SVGAGI. The CDR3 spells CASSQGIEQFF. CDR3 DNA sequence: TGTGCCAGCAGCCAGGGTATTGAGCAGTTCTTC.

The V and J genes are TRBV4-1 and TRBJ2-7; tentatively, D is TRBD1 (6 bases). The V and J ends lost 0 bases and 0 bases respectively, with 9 bases between them. This CDR3 is built from 15 residues. Germline V gene data show CDR1 as MGHRA and CDR2 as YSYEKL. Here the CDR3 reads CASSQETGSSYEQYF. The CDR3 nucleotides are TGCGCCAGCAGCCAAGAAACAGGGTCCTCCTACGAGCAGTACTTC.

The chain uses TRBV7-6 and TRBJ2-2, with 13 bases matching TRBD2. Germline V CDR1 and CDR2: SGHVS, FNYEAQ. Trimming at V came to 1 base and at J to 5 bases, leaving 1 base not matched to a gene. CDR3 length: 16 residues. The CDR3 coding sequence is TGTGCCAGCAGCTTAGAGACTAGCGGGAGGACCGGGGAGCTGTTTTTT. This gives the protein CASSLETSGRTGELFF.

The genes are TRBV5-8 and TRBJ2-2, with 8 nucleotides matching TRBD1. The CDR3 has 15 residues. CDR1 is SGHTS, CDR2 YDEGEE, per germline. Trimming removed 0 bases from V and 6 bases from J; junction bases left unmatched: 4. The CDR3 bases are TGTGCCAGCAGCTTGGAAACAGGGGGAGCCGGGGAGCTGTTTTTT. It encodes CASSLETGGAGELFF.

Note on this clone: A much larger clone differs from this one at a single base, so this may be a read error. CDR3 amino acids: CASNLGWTRWRLAGYYNEQFF. The CDR3 nucleotides are TGCGCCAGCAACTTGGGCTGGACAAGGTGGAGACTAGCGGGATACTACAATGAGCAGTTCTTC. The J gene is TRBJ2-1, the V gene TRBV5-1; TRBD2 aligns across 11 bases. The germline V gene has CDR1 SGHRS and CDR2 YFSETQ. The CDR3 has 21 amino acids.

The chain uses TRBV4-2 and TRBJ1-4; no clear D gene. Germline CDR1 and CDR2: LGHNA and YNFKEQ. Trimming pared 0 bases from V and 8 bases from J, leaving 13 bases between. This CDR3 region has 15 residues. CDR3 nucleotides: TGTGCCAGCAGCCAAGAACTAAGGGAGTGGGAAAAACTGTTTTTT. It specifies CASSQELREWEKLFF.

The rearrangement joins TRBV6-5 to TRBJ2-1; TRBD2 aligns across 13 bases. The length of the CDR3 is 13 residues. Germline lookup yields CDR1 MNHEY and CDR2 SVGAGI. Trimming at V came to 9 bases and at J to 10 bases, leaving 6 bases not matched to a gene. CDR3 sequence (DNA): TGTGCCAGGACTAGCGGGGGGACACGGGAGCAGTTCTTC. This encodes CARTSGGTREQFF.

This chain uses TRBV28 with TRBJ2-1, with TRBD2 matching over 12 bases. CDR3 length equals 15 residues. Germline CDR1 is MDHEN and CDR2 is SYDVKM. With 5 bases clipped from V and 7 bases from J, the junction kept 6 bases outside the gene matches. The CDR3 protein is CASSASGRAGNEQFF. DNA of the CDR3: TGTGCCAGCAGTGCTAGCGGGAGGGCCGGAAATGAGCAGTTCTTC. Filled out from reference TRBV28 and TRBJ2-1, the complete variable domain reads DVKVTQSSRYLVKRTGEKVFLECVQDMDHENMFWYRQDPGLGLRLIYFSYDVKMKEKGDIPEGYSVSREKKERFSLILESASTNQTSMYLCASSASGRAGNEQFFGPGTRLTVL.